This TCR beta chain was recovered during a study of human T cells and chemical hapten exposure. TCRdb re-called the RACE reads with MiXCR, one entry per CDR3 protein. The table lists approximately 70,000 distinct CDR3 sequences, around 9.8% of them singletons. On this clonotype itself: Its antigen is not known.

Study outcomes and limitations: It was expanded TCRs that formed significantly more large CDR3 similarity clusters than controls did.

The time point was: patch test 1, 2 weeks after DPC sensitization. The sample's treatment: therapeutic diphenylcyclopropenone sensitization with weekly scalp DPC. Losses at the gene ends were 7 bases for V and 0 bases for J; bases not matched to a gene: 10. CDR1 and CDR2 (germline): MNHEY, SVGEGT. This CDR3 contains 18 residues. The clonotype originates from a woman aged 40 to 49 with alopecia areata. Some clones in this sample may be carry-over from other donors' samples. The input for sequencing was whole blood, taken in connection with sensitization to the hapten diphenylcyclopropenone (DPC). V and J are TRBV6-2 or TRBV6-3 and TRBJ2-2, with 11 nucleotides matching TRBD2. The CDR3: CASTPRLAGGPNTGELFF. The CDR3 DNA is TGTGCCAGCACCCCCCGTCTAGCGGGGGGCCCGAACACCGGGGAGCTGTTTTTT.